Presented here are 16 T cell receptor beta chains from one specimen sequenced in a study of PD-L1 blockade in urothelial cancer. Time point meaning: peripheral blood 6 weeks after treatment start. Method: immunoSEQ multiplex PCR; TCRdb's copy keeps in-frame clones and lacks some. The sample has about 120,000 clones; 80% to 90% are singletons. The sequencing here drew on PBMCs, taken around atezolizumab (anti-PD-L1) treatment. The receptors come from a man in his 60s with urothelial cancer.

This rearrangement joins TRBV27 to TRBJ1-3; the D is unclear. The CDR3 runs to 14 residues. With 1 base removed from V and 4 bases from J, the gap between germline ends came to 8 bases. Germline CDR1 MNHEY, CDR2 SMNVEV (reference sequence). The CDR3: CASSLWAGGNTIYF. In DNA, the CDR3 is TGTGCCAGCAGTTTATGGGCTGGGGGAAACACCATATATTTT.

This rearrangement joins TRBV6-1 to TRBJ1-5, with TRBD1 matching over 7 bases. The CDR3 extends over 15 amino acids. CDR1 and CDR2 from the germline V gene are MNHNS and SASEGT. Losses at the gene ends were 6 bases for V and 3 bases for J; bases not matched to a gene: 8. CDR3 coding DNA: TGTGCCAGCAGACTCGTCACAGGGGACAATCAGCCCCAGCATTTT. Protein: CASRLVTGDNQPQHF.

The chain combines TRBV18 with TRBJ1-4; no clear D gene. The V gene lost 8 bases and the J gene lost 0 bases, with 13 bases spanning the gap. CDR3 size: 15 residues. The germline V gene encodes CDR1 KGHSH and CDR2 LQKENI. DNA for the CDR3: TGTGCCAGCCTTAGACAAGTTGCAACTAATGAAAAACTGTTTTTT. Translating it yields CASLRQVATNEKLFF.

The V and J genes are TRBV7-6 and TRBJ2-2, with 7 bases identical to TRBD2. From germline, CDR1 is SGHVS and CDR2 FNYEAQ. CDR3 size: 15 residues. With V trimmed by 5 bases and J by 3 bases, 6 bases remained unmatched. The chain's CDR3 is CASSPSRGYTGELFF. For the CDR3, the DNA is TGTGCCAGCAGCCCCTCGCGGGGGTACACCGGGGAGCTGTTTTTT.

The V call is TRBV18, the J call TRBJ1-1, with 7 bases aligning to TRBD1. V trimming: 4 bases; J trimming: 4 bases; junction bases outside the gene matches: 3. CDR3 length equals 13 residues. Germline V CDR1 and CDR2: KGHSH, LQKENI. CDR3 sequence reads: CASSRDSGTEAFF. CDR3 DNA sequence: TGTGCCAGCTCACGGGACAGCGGCACTGAAGCTTTCTTT.

The chain couples TRBV7-8 to TRBJ2-1; 14 nucleotides align to TRBD2. Germline CDR1 and CDR2: SGHVS and FQNEAQ. CDR3 length: 17 amino acids. Trimming cost V 8 bases and J 5 bases; bases outside gene matches: 11. In nucleotides, the CDR3 is TGTGCCAGCTCCTTAAGGGGACTAGCGGGAGACGACAATGAGCAGTTCTTC. Encoded protein: CASSLRGLAGDDNEQFF.

The V call is TRBV28, the J call TRBJ2-7; D ambiguous. Germline CDR1 MDHEN, CDR2 SYDVKM. V was cut by 6 bases and J by 2 bases, with 17 bases left in between. The CDR3 consists of 15 residues. The CDR3 is CASSMARGTAYEQYF. The CDR3 nucleotides read TGTGCCAGCAGCATGGCCCGTGGCACCGCCTACGAGCAGTACTTC.

The chain joins TRBV4-3 to TRBJ1-6, with a tentative D call TRBD1 (5 bases). The CDR3 length is 16 residues. Germline V gives CDR1 LGHNA, CDR2 YSLEER. V lost 0 bases and J 7 bases, leaving 13 bases between the germline ends. CDR3 protein: CASSQEGGVGNSPLHF. CDR3 DNA: TGCGCCAGCAGCCAAGAGGGGGGGGTGGGAAATTCACCCCTCCACTTT.

The chain links TRBV29-1 to TRBJ1-1; D perhaps matches TRBD1 (5 bases). The CDR3 is 11 amino acids. Per the germline V gene, CDR1 is SQVTM and CDR2 is ANQGSEA. CDR3 sequence (DNA): TGCACCCGTCAGGGGAACACTGAAGCTTTCTTT. Encoded protein: CTRQGNTEAFF.

The chain uses TRBV12-1 and TRBJ2-7; TRBD1, the table's D call, lacks a check against the DNA. TRBV12-1 is listed as a pseudogene. The CDR3 loop spans 13 amino acids. The CDR3 DNA reads TGTGCCAGCAGCTTCCGGGACACTAACGAGCAGTACTTC. Protein: CASSFRDTNEQYF.

This clone was counted only a few times. The chain has TRBV19 and TRBJ1-1, with unresolved D. Germline V gene sequence: CDR1 LNHDA, CDR2 SQIVND (reference sequence). The CDR3 runs 13 residues. V lost 11 bases and J 5 bases, leaving 18 bases between the germline ends. The CDR3 protein is CASALGVVTEAFF. CDR3 bases: TGTGCCTCTGCCCTCGGGGTGGTAACTGAAGCTTTCTTT.

V is TRBV6-6 and J is TRBJ2-3; possible D gene TRBD2, 6 bases. V lost 0 bases and J lost 2, with 12 bases in between. Looked up from germline, CDR1 is MNHNY and CDR2 is SVGAGI (reference sequence). This CDR3 is 16 amino acids long. The CDR3 DNA is TGTGCCAGCAGTTACTCCCCCCCGGGAGTCACAGATACGCAGTATTTT. Protein product: CASSYSPPGVTDTQYF.

The chain has TRBV18 and TRBJ2-7; possible D gene TRBD1, 6 bases. CDR3 size: 14 residues. Trimming shortened V by 5 bases and J by 6 bases, and 17 bases separated the two germline ends. Germline V gene data show CDR1 as KGHSH and CDR2 as LQKENI. The chain's CDR3 is CASSGADSDVEQYF. The CDR3 nucleotides read TGTGCCAGCTCAGGAGCGGACAGCGACGTCGAGCAGTACTTC.

The rearrangement uses TRBV2 and TRBJ1-5; D not resolved. The CDR3 is 14 residues long. V lost 6 bases and J lost 0, with 9 bases in between. CDR1 is SNHLY, CDR2 FYNNEI, per germline. The CDR3: CASSPDSSNQPQHF. The CDR3 DNA reads TGTGCCAGCAGCCCAGACTCTAGCAATCAGCCCCAGCATTTT.

The gene calls are TRBV7-2 and TRBJ2-7, with 8 bases identical to TRBD2. Germline lookup yields CDR1 SGHTA and CDR2 FQGNSA. V was pared by 0 bases and J by 3 bases, with 4 bases of the junction left unmatched. This CDR3 contains 15 residues. In DNA, the CDR3 is TGTGCCAGCAGCTTAGCCTCCGGGGGGGGCTACGAGCAGTACTTC. Its translation is CASSLASGGGYEQYF.

The chain carries TRBV5-1 and TRBJ1-3, with D perhaps TRBD1 (6 bases). Trimming pared 5 bases from V and 0 bases from J, leaving 12 bases between. The CDR3 totals 15 residues. Germline assignment: CDR1 SGHRS and CDR2 YFSETQ. The CDR3 DNA reads TGCGCCAGCAGACAGGGACGGGGCTCTGGAAACACCATATATTTT. This gives the protein CASRQGRGSGNTIYF.